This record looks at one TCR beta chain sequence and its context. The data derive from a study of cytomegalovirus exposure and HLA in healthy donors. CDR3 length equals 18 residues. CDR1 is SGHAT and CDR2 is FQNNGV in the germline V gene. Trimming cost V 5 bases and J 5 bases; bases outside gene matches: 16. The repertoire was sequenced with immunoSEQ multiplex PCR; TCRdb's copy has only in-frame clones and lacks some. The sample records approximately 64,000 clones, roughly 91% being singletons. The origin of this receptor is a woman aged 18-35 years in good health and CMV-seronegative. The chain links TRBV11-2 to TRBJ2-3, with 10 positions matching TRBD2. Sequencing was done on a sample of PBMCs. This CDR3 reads CASSHYKKREGLVDTQYF. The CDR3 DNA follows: TGTGCCAGCAGCCACTACAAAAAGCGGGAGGGCCTGGTAGATACGCAGTATTTT.